A single sample is the source of the 6 T cell receptor beta chains below, sequenced in a study of T cells in Graves' hyperthyroidism and ophthalmopathy. It was RNA transcripts that yielded the amplified TCR beta CDR3 regions. HTBI primers drove first-round RT-PCR of the TCR CDR3. TCRdb reprocessed the multiplex PCR reads with MiXCR, giving one entry per CDR3 protein. The sample includes 350,000 to 400,000 distinct CDR3 sequences, under 15% of them seen just once. Input material: blood. The receptors derive from a woman aged 25 to 39 with Graves' hyperthyroidism.

The chain recombines TRBV20-1 with TRBJ2-7, with TRBD1 matching over 11 bases. The CDR3 length is 15 residues. V was clipped by 1 base and J by 6 bases; unmatched bases: 8. Germline V gene lookup returns CDR1 DFQATT and CDR2 SNEGSKA (reference sequence). CDR3 nucleotides: TGCAGTGCTAGAGCGGGGACAGGGGGGAATCCCGAGCAGTACTTC. Amino acid sequence: CSARAGTGGNPEQYF.

This clonotype was detected many times. V is TRBV7-2 and J is TRBJ2-7; 12 bases are a match to TRBD1. V gave up 5 bases and J gave up 0 bases; unmatched junction bases: 5. Germline lookup yields CDR1 SGHTA and CDR2 FQGNSA. This CDR3 comprises 16 residues. The CDR3 DNA sequence: TGTGCCAGCAGCAAGGGACAGGGGGCTAACTCCTACGAGCAGTACTTC. As protein: CASSKGQGANSYEQYF.

This clonotype was detected many times. The rearrangement joins TRBV7-2 to TRBJ2-7; 8 bases map to TRBD2. The CDR3 sequence is 16 residues long. Germline CDR1 is SGHTA and CDR2 is FQGNSA. V shed 5 bases and J 0 bases; nucleotides not matched to a gene: 9. The CDR3 DNA follows: TGTGCCAGCAGCCGAAGGGGGAGCGGGAGCTCCTACGAGCAGTACTTC. It encodes CASSRRGSGSSYEQYF.

This clonotype was found many times. The rearrangement uses TRBV7-9 and TRBJ1-1; TRBD1 matches 7 bases. V trimming: 1 base; J trimming: 1 base; junction bases outside the gene matches: 6. In germline, CDR1 is SEHNR, CDR2 FQNEAQ (reference sequence). The CDR3 length is 16 residues. CDR3 nucleotides: TGTGCCAGCAGCTTAGAAGGACAGGTAGGGAACACTGAAGCTTTCTTT. It yields the protein CASSLEGQVGNTEAFF.

This clonotype came up many times. This chain joins TRBV30 and TRBJ2-3; a weak D match, TRBD1 (5 bases). The CDR3 is made up of 13 amino acids. The V end was cut by 0 bases, the J end by 5 bases, with 9 bases between. Germline assignment: CDR1 GTSNPN and CDR2 SVGIG (reference sequence). CDR3: CAWSVGVLDTQYF. For the CDR3, the DNA is TGTGCCTGGAGTGTAGGGGTACTAGATACGCAGTATTTT.

The rearrangement links TRBV28 to TRBJ1-5, with D tentatively TRBD1 (5 bases). The CDR3 spans 15 residues. Germline V CDR1 and CDR2: MDHEN, SYDVKM. V was clipped by 3 bases and J by 0 bases, with 9 bases between them. CDR3 region: CASSFAGYSNQPQHF. For the CDR3, the DNA is TGTGCCAGCAGTTTCGCAGGGTATAGCAATCAGCCCCAGCATTTT.